These 29 T cell receptor beta chains were all obtained from the same sample, sequenced in a study of response to subunit inactivated influenza vaccine. Each CDR3 protein is one row after TCRdb ran MiXCR on the RT-PCR reads. Of hundreds of thousands of distinct CDR3 sequences in the sample, around 16% were seen once. The starting material was PBMCs from blood, obtained 11 to 12 days after vaccination. The source of these receptors is a man aged 50 or older who received an inactivated influenza vaccine.

V is TRBV9 and J is TRBJ2-7; D unresolved. Trimming stripped 4 bases from V and 5 bases from J, with 19 bases between. The CDR3 runs to 15 residues. The germline V gene has CDR1 SGDLS and CDR2 YYNGEE. In DNA, the CDR3 is TGTGCCAGCAGCCCTCGAGGCGGCCTTATAGACGAGCAGTACTTC. Its translation is CASSPRGGLIDEQYF. The full variable domain, in which reference TRBV9 and TRBJ2-7 provide the parts outside the CDR3, is DSGVTQTPKHLITATGQRVTLRCSPRSGDLSVYWYQQSLDQGLQFLIQYYNGEERAKGNILERFSAQQFPDLHSELNLSSLELGDSALYFCASSPRGGLIDEQYFGPGTRLTVT.

In its sample, this clonotype was seen many times. V and J are TRBV29-1 and TRBJ1-2; D is uncertain. The CDR3 extends over 11 amino acids. Germline V lookup: CDR1 SQVTM, CDR2 ANQGSEA. V gave up 3 bases and J gave up 1 base, with 3 bases separating them. DNA for the CDR3: TGCAGCGTTGAGCTTAACTATGGCTACACCTTC. It codes for CSVELNYGYTF.

This clonotype was observed many times. This CDR3 is CASSSGGGEQFF. The CDR3 region has the DNA TGTGCCAGCAGTAGCGGGGGAGGTGAGCAGTTCTTC. This chain joins TRBV12-3 or TRBV12-4 and TRBJ2-1; 8 bases fit TRBD2. The CDR3 runs to 12 residues. V trimming: 5 bases; J trimming: 9 bases; junction bases outside the gene matches: 3.

This clonotype was detected ten times or more. The chain carries TRBV7-2 and TRBJ2-7; D gene uncertain. Per germline, CDR1 SGHTA and CDR2 FQGNSA. The germline V and J ends were trimmed by 4 bases and 0 bases, with 7 bases remaining between them. This CDR3 has 13 residues. The CDR3 protein is CASSSFDSYEQYF. As DNA, the CDR3 is TGTGCCAGCAGCTCCTTCGACTCCTACGAGCAGTACTTC.

The table lists this clonotype with a few counts. The chain has TRBV4-2 and TRBJ2-2, with a tentative D call TRBD2 (5 bases). The V and J ends lost 0 bases and 5 bases respectively, with 13 bases between them. The CDR3 totals 16 residues. In germline, CDR1 is LGHNA, CDR2 YNFKEQ. CDR3: CASSQEGLLITGELFF. The CDR3 DNA sequence: TGTGCCAGCAGCCAAGAAGGACTCCTAATTACCGGGGAGCTGTTTTTT.

The rearrangement joins TRBV6-2 or TRBV6-3 to TRBJ2-6, with TRBD1 matching 8 bases. Per germline, CDR1 MNHEY and CDR2 SVGEGT. Losses at the gene ends were 6 bases for V and 4 bases for J; bases not matched to a gene: 11. The CDR3 spans 17 residues. The CDR3 sequence is CASSPRRQGSGANVLTF. CDR3 nucleotides: TGTGCCAGCAGCCCCAGAAGACAGGGGTCAGGGGCCAACGTCCTGACTTTC.

The V and J genes are TRBV2 and TRBJ1-6; D remains unclear. Between the trimmed V and J ends, which lost 5 bases and 8 bases, there was a span of 10 bases. CDR3 length: 13 residues. Germline V gives CDR1 SNHLY, CDR2 FYNNEI. CDR3 amino acids: CASSRSSDSPLHF. CDR3 sequence (DNA): TGTGCCAGCAGTAGGAGCTCTGATTCACCCCTCCACTTT.

This clonotype was recorded a few times. This chain connects TRBV4-3 to TRBJ2-1, with 7 bases matching TRBD2. The junction had 8 bases not matched to a gene; V was cut back by 1 base and J by 8 bases. Germline values: CDR1 LGHNA, CDR2 YSLEER. The CDR3 is made up of 15 amino acids. The CDR3 protein is CASSQAAGGSYEQFF. Here the CDR3 DNA reads TGCGCCAGCAGCCAAGCTGCGGGCGGGAGCTATGAGCAGTTCTTC.

The rearrangement links TRBV14 to TRBJ2-1; 7 bases are a match to TRBD2. CDR3 length: 14 residues. The V segment lost 4 bases and the J segment 3 bases; nucleotides outside the gene matches: 3. CDR1 SGHDN and CDR2 FVKESK come from the germline V gene. CDR3: CASSLTSFYNEQFF. The CDR3 nucleotides are TGTGCCAGCAGCCTGACTAGCTTCTACAATGAGCAGTTCTTC.

The chain links TRBV15 to TRBJ2-1; TRBD1 is a possible D gene (7 bases). CDR1 and CDR2 (germline): LNHNV, YYDKDF (reference sequence). The V and J ends lost 4 bases and 10 bases respectively, with 14 bases between them. This CDR3 has 13 amino acids. CDR3 in DNA: TGTGCCACCAGCACGTCAGGGGGAGGCGAGCAGTTCTTC. It codes for CATSTSGGGEQFF.

This clonotype has a handful of counts. The chain combines TRBV7-9 with TRBJ1-1; 10 bases fit TRBD1. The CDR3 sequence is 15 residues long. The J segment lost 0 bases and the V segment lost 6 bases, leaving 4 bases of the junction unmatched. Germline CDR1 reads SEHNR; CDR2 reads FQNEAQ (reference sequence). The CDR3 sequence is CASRPGTGVNTEAFF. For the CDR3, the DNA is TGTGCCAGCAGACCCGGGACAGGGGTGAACACTGAAGCTTTCTTT.

This clonotype came up many times. The rearrangement uses TRBV12-3 or TRBV12-4 and TRBJ2-1; TRBD2 is a possible D gene (6 bases). Trimming shortened V by 5 bases and J by 0 bases, and 17 bases separated the two germline ends. The CDR3 consists of 17 residues. The CDR3 bases are TGTGCCAGCAGTCCTAGTCGGGCGGGGCCCTCCTACAATGAGCAGTTCTTC. The encoded protein is CASSPSRAGPSYNEQFF.

The V and J genes are TRBV12-3 or TRBV12-4 and TRBJ2-1, with 8 bases matching TRBD2. V dropped 6 bases and J dropped 0; count of bases not matched to a gene: 7. The CDR3 is 16 amino acids. Here the CDR3 reads CASRGAGVSSYNEQFF. The CDR3 bases are TGTGCCAGCAGGGGAGCGGGAGTCAGCTCCTACAATGAGCAGTTCTTC.

The chain employs TRBV24-1 and TRBJ2-5; D is ambiguous. CDR1 is KGHDR, CDR2 SFDVKD, per germline. The CDR3 runs 14 residues. V was cut by 4 bases and J by 7 bases, with 15 bases left in between. The chain's CDR3 is CATSDARTVGTQYF. As DNA, the CDR3 is TGTGCCACCAGTGACGCTCGGACGGTGGGGACCCAGTACTTC.

This clonotype was observed a single time. V and J are TRBV5-6 and TRBJ2-7; D gene ambiguous. V shed 2 bases and J shed 2 bases, with 14 bases lying between them. The CDR3 has 15 amino acids. CDR1 and CDR2 (germline): SGHDT, YYEEEE. CDR3 nucleotides: TGTGCCAGCAGCTTCGTCCGTCGCAACCCCTACGAGCAGTACTTC. Its translation: CASSFVRRNPYEQYF.

This chain connects TRBV7-2 to TRBJ2-7; no clear D. This CDR3 comprises 13 residues. The V and J ends lost 7 bases and 2 bases respectively, with 12 bases between them. In germline, CDR1 is SGHTA, CDR2 FQGNSA. In DNA, the CDR3 is TGTGCCAGCACCCTCCCCCCGGCCTACGAGCAGTACTTC. It encodes CASTLPPAYEQYF.

A few counts support this clonotype. The CDR3 DNA sequence: TGTGCCAGCAGGAATTACAGGGGAACTGAGCAGTTCTTC. It is translated as CASRNYRGTEQFF. The J gene is TRBJ2-1, the V gene TRBV28; 7 positions agree with TRBD1. CDR3 length equals 13 residues. Germline loops: CDR1 MDHEN, CDR2 SYDVKM. V dropped 6 bases and J dropped 9; count of bases not matched to a gene: 8.

In regard to this clonotype: An end of the junction differs from the germline gene, which may be a read error. The chain links TRBV28 to TRBJ2-3, with D perhaps TRBD2 (6 bases). Germline assignment: CDR1 MDHEN and CDR2 SYDVKM. CDR3 size: 15 residues. The CDR3 DNA follows: TGTGTCAGCAGTGGTACTAGCTTCTACACAGATACGCAGTATTTT. It is translated as CVSSGTSFYTDTQYF.

The chain joins TRBV20-1 to TRBJ2-7; 8 positions agree with TRBD1. This CDR3 region has 16 residues. The germline V gene has CDR1 DFQATT and CDR2 SNEGSKA (reference sequence). The V and J ends lost 5 bases and 1 base, in that order; junction bases with no gene match: 13. The CDR3 coding sequence is TGCAGTGCTTACATACCCGGGACAGGCGTTTCCTACGAGCAGTACTTC. Translation gives CSAYIPGTGVSYEQYF.

This chain joins TRBV21-1 and TRBJ2-7. TRBV21-1 is a pseudogene. The CDR3 spans 18 residues. CDR3 DNA sequence: TGTGCCAGCAGCAAATCGCCACAATTGGTACAGGGCCCCTACGAGCAGTACTTC. Its translation: CASSKSPQLVQGPYEQYF.

There are many counts of this clonotype. The CDR3 nucleotides read TGTGCCAGCAGCTTAGTGGGGGCCCTCGGGGAGACCCAGTACTTC. Translation: CASSLVGALGETQYF. This chain connects TRBV11-2 to TRBJ2-5; perhaps TRBD1 as D (6 bases). CDR1 is SGHAT and CDR2 is FQNNGV in the germline V gene. The CDR3 runs 15 residues. V was cut by 1 base and J by 5 bases, with 14 bases left in between.

This clonotype was seen repeatedly, ten times or more. The rearrangement links TRBV20-1 to TRBJ2-7, with 16 bases identical to TRBD2. With 3 bases clipped from V and 0 bases from J, the junction kept 8 bases outside the gene matches. Germline CDR1 reads DFQATT; CDR2 reads SNEGSKA (reference sequence). CDR3 size: 18 residues. The CDR3 protein is CSASGGLAGGGNSYEQYF. The CDR3 DNA reads TGCAGTGCTAGCGGGGGACTAGCGGGAGGGGGAAACTCCTACGAGCAGTACTTC.

This rearrangement joins TRBV28 to TRBJ2-7; TRBD2 agrees at 12 bases. The CDR3 contains 16 residues. Trimming at V came to 4 bases and at J to 0 bases, leaving 4 bases not matched to a gene. In germline, CDR1 is MDHEN, CDR2 SYDVKM. The CDR3 sequence: CASSWTSGTVSYEQYF. The DNA for the CDR3 is TGTGCCAGCAGTTGGACTAGCGGGACCGTCTCCTACGAGCAGTACTTC.

This clonotype was recorded a few times. V is TRBV20-1 and J is TRBJ2-1; 9 nucleotides align to TRBD2. V was pared by 0 bases and J by 3 bases, with 3 bases of the junction left unmatched. The germline gives CDR1 DFQATT, CDR2 SNEGSKA (reference sequence). The CDR3 consists of 15 residues. The CDR3 DNA reads as TGCAGTGCTAGAGAGCTAGCGGGAATCTACAATGAGCAGTTCTTC. This sequence encodes CSARELAGIYNEQFF.

The gene calls are TRBV7-9 and TRBJ2-7; D unresolved. CDR1 is SEHNR, CDR2 FQNEAQ, per germline (reference sequence). This CDR3 spans 13 amino acids. V gave up 2 bases and J gave up 5 bases, with 10 bases separating them. In DNA form, the CDR3 reads TGTGCCAGCAGCTTATGGGGTGGAAACGAGCAGTACTTC. It translates to CASSLWGGNEQYF.

This clonotype was detected ten times or more. V is TRBV7-9 and J is TRBJ2-5; 7 bases align to TRBD2. Per germline, CDR1 SEHNR and CDR2 FQNEAQ (reference sequence). The CDR3 covers 14 residues. J gave up 5 bases and V 0 bases, and 3 bases lay outside the gene matches. The CDR3 loop is CASSLAAGSETQYF. In nucleotides, the CDR3 is TGTGCCAGCAGCTTAGCAGCGGGGTCCGAGACCCAGTACTTC.

The CDR3 loop reads CATSPTGNTGELFF. CDR3 coding DNA: TGTGCCACCAGTCCAACAGGGAACACCGGGGAGCTGTTTTTT. The V and J genes are TRBV24-1 and TRBJ2-2, with D possibly matching TRBD1 (5 bases). The V and J ends lost 6 bases and 1 base respectively, with 8 bases between them. CDR1 and CDR2 (germline): KGHDR, SFDVKD. This CDR3 region has 14 residues.

This clonotype was detected only a few times. V is TRBV5-5 and J is TRBJ1-4; D is undetermined. Germline V CDR1 and CDR2: SGHKS, YYEKEE (reference sequence). The CDR3 contains 16 residues. Trimming took 0 bases from V and 0 from J, leaving 9 bases between them. CDR3 sequence: CASSLVSFATNEKLFF. The CDR3 nucleotides are TGTGCCAGCAGCTTGGTTTCCTTTGCAACTAATGAAAAACTGTTTTTT.

This clonotype was observed a few times. This chain joins TRBV9 and TRBJ2-1; 11 nucleotides match TRBD2. V lost 1 base to trimming and J lost 3 bases; unmatched junction nucleotides: 3. The CDR3 covers 16 residues. Germline CDR1 reads SGDLS; CDR2 reads YYNGEE. CDR3 DNA: TGTGCCAGCAGCGTAAGCACTAGCGGGAGCTACAATGAGCAGTTCTTC. Translation gives CASSVSTSGSYNEQFF.